The 3 T cell receptor beta chains in this list originate from one sample, sequenced in a study of blood T cell repertoires in COVID-19. The table came from immunoSEQ multiplex PCR; TCRdb's copy has only in-frame clones and leaves some out. The sample holds tens of thousands of clones; under 95% are singletons and the top ten take around 1.3%. The sequenced sample was peripheral blood. The receptors shown here come from a man aged 55 to 70 with acute or convalescent COVID-19.

V and J are TRBV16 and TRBJ2-1; 10 bases fit TRBD1. Germline V gives CDR1 KGHSY, CDR2 FQNENV. The trim removed 4 bases at V and 3 bases at J, leaving 3 bases unmatched. The CDR3 consists of 15 residues. The CDR3, as DNA: TGTGCCAGCAGCCGTGGACAGGGGGTCTACAATGAGCAGTTCTTC. This gives the protein CASSRGQGVYNEQFF.

V and J are TRBV7-2 and TRBJ1-2; no clear D. Trimming pared 5 bases from V and 5 bases from J, leaving 15 bases between. This CDR3 contains 14 residues. Germline CDR1 SGHTA, CDR2 FQGNSA. DNA of the CDR3: TGTGCCAGCAGCACCGGGAGTGATTGGTATGGCTACACCTTC. Protein sequence: CASSTGSDWYGYTF.

In its sample, this clone was seen once. The rearrangement uses TRBV5-1 and TRBJ2-1; D gene unclear. V was pared by 3 bases and J by 7 bases, with 11 bases between. The CDR3 loop spans 13 amino acids. Germline CDR1 SGHRS, CDR2 YFSETQ. The CDR3 protein is CASSSLFANEQFF. For the CDR3, the DNA is TGCGCCAGCAGCTCACTATTTGCGAATGAGCAGTTCTTC.